The clone carrying this T cell receptor (beta chain) was counted between two and nine times. Via MiXCR, TCRdb re-called the RT-PCR reads, giving one row per CDR3 protein. The top ten clones hold approximately 12% of a sample with approximately 500,000 distinct CDR3 sequences, 13% to 15% of them seen once. The ends were cut back, 4 bases at V and 4 bases at J, with 10 bases in the middle. Germline V CDR1 and CDR2: SEHNR, FQNEAQ (reference sequence). CDR3 length: 13 residues. This entry belongs to a study of response to subunit inactivated influenza vaccine. The clonotype comes from a man aged 50-59 years who received an inactivated influenza vaccine. The chain links TRBV7-9 to TRBJ1-2, with D perhaps TRBD1 (5 bases). This material consisted of PBMCs from blood, taken about 13 days after vaccination. CDR3 DNA sequence: TGTGCCAGCAGCTCTCAGGGAACCTATGGCTACACCTTC. Translated, it gives CASSSQGTYGYTF.